This T cell receptor beta chain appears in the sequencing data of a study of blood T cell repertoires in COVID-19. Study as a whole: COVID-19 samples from acute and convalescent phases originated in the United States, Italy and Spain. The cDNA or gDNA used as material had been derived from T cells, B-cell-depleted T cells, or PBMCs.

Methods used by the authors: Estimation of nucleated cell counts relied on the amplification of reference gene primers. Sequencing used immunoSEQ multiplex PCR; TCRdb keeps in-frame clones, though not all of them. V and J calls and clone size follow that table, whereas D and trimming were derived from the DNA. The table has hundreds of thousands of clones, 86% seen once; the top ten hold roughly 1.6%. The sequencing sample was made of peripheral blood. The source is an older woman who had recovered from COVID-19.

Written as DNA, the CDR3 is TGTGCCAGCAGCCAAGCCGAGGGGGCGCGGGAGACCCAGTACTTC. Its translation: CASSQAEGARETQYF. V is TRBV14 and J is TRBJ2-5, with 7 nucleotides matching TRBD1. CDR1 and CDR2 from the germline V gene are SGHDN and FVKESK. The J segment lost 5 bases and the V segment lost 1 base, leaving 7 bases of the junction unmatched. The CDR3 runs to 15 residues.